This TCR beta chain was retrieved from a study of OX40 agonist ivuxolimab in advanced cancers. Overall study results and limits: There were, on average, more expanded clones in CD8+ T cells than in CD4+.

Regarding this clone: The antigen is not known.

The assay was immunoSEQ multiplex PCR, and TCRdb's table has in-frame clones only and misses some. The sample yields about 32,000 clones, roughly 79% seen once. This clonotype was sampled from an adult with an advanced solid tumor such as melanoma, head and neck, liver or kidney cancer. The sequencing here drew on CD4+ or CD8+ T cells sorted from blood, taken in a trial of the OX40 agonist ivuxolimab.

The CDR3 DNA sequence: TGTGCCAGCAGCAAAGGTCCAGCGATGGGGTATGGCTACACCTTC. Translation: CASSKGPAMGYGYTF. The chain links TRBV21-1 to TRBJ1-2. TRBV21-1 is a pseudogene segment. The CDR3 consists of 15 residues.